This entry lists 32 T cell receptor beta chains sequenced from one sample in a study of tumor-infiltrating lymphocytes in oesophageal squamous cell carcinoma (dated by TCRdb to 2015 to 2016). The library was generated by PCR. Sequencing was carried out with an Illumina HiSeq 2000. TCRdb trimmed the raw reads at Q25, called clones with MiXCR and kept productive beta chains. Entries that share a CDR3 protein sequence are merged under the most common genes and DNA. This sample gives 15,000 to 20,000 distinct CDR3 sequences in total; less than 50% of them show up just once. 25% to 30% of the sample belongs to the ten largest clones. Specimen: esophageal tumor tissue. All receptors come from a male donor with esophageal squamous cell carcinoma.

This clonotype is medium-sized (0.01 to 0.1%) by share. The V call is TRBV11-3, the J call TRBJ2-1; D call uncertain. V lost 1 base to trimming and J lost 10 bases, with 14 bases between them. Germline V gives CDR1 SGHNT, CDR2 YENEEA. This CDR3 is built from 14 residues. The chain's CDR3 is CASSLGLSYDEQFF. CDR3 sequence (DNA): TGTGCCAGCAGCTTAGGTCTATCTTACGACGAGCAGTTCTTC.

This chain links TRBV6-1 with TRBJ2-7, with D possibly being TRBD2 (7 bases). V gave up 8 bases and J gave up 2 bases, with 13 bases separating them. CDR1 and CDR2 (germline): MNHNS, SASEGT. The length of the CDR3 is 13 residues. The CDR3 coding sequence is TGTGCCAGCCGGGGGGCCCTCCCCTACGAGCAGTACTTC. This codes for CASRGALPYEQYF.

A word on this clonotype: A much larger clone differs by one base, so this may be a read error. The J gene is TRBJ2-5, the V gene TRBV24-1, with 9 bases that match TRBD2. This CDR3 region has 16 residues. Germline V gives CDR1 KGHDR, CDR2 SFDVKD. Trimming cost V 4 bases and J 11 bases; bases outside gene matches: 16. The CDR3 region is CATSDPGTSPDNEQYF. The CDR3 bases are TGTGCCACCAGTGACCCCGGGACTAGCCCAGACAATGAGCAGTACTTC.

The V call is TRBV7-6, the J call TRBJ2-5, with 10 bases lining up with TRBD1. The J call may be incorrect, as the DNA end agrees better with TRBJ2-7. In germline, CDR1 is SGHVS, CDR2 FNYEAQ. This CDR3 comprises 15 residues. CDR3 in DNA: TGTGCCAGCAGCTCCCGGGACAGGGGACTCTACGAGCAGTACTTC. Its protein product is CASSSRDRGLYEQYF.

On this clonotype: The conserved phenylalanine or tryptophan normally closing the CDR3 is absent here, so this likely arose from a read error. The DNA is omitted, as the CDR3 cannot be located on it reliably, and the CDR3 follows TCRdb's listing. The genes are TRBV7-2 and TRBJ2-3; the table's D call of TRBD1 was not tested on the DNA. The length of the CDR3 is 21 amino acids, counting both ends. Germline CDR1 and CDR2: SGHTA and FQGNSA. CDR3 region: CASSLLPYNRGEGKNIQYFGA.

In its sample, this clonotype was seen many times. This rearrangement joins TRBV12-3 or TRBV12-4 to TRBJ1-3, with D unresolved. V was shortened by 1 base and J by 4 bases, with 11 bases between the two germline ends. This CDR3 is built from 15 residues. This CDR3 reads CASSLGVQGGNTIYF. The CDR3 DNA sequence: TGTGCCAGCAGTTTAGGCGTTCAAGGAGGAAACACCATATATTTT.

This clonotype was detected many times. The chain links TRBV11-2 to TRBJ2-7; possible D gene TRBD1, 5 bases. Per germline, CDR1 SGHAT and CDR2 FQNNGV. V was trimmed by 5 bases and J by 8 bases, leaving 10 bases between them. The CDR3 loop spans 11 amino acids. The CDR3 DNA reads as TGTGCCAGCAGCGAACAGGTCAAGCAGTACTTC. It is translated as CASSEQVKQYF.

The chain joins TRBV6-8 to TRBJ2-4, with 7 bases that match TRBD2. The J call may not be correct, given that the DNA end is closer to TRBJ2-5. Germline CDR1 and CDR2: MNHGY and SAAAGT. The length of the CDR3 is 15 residues. CDR3 bases: TGTGCCAGCAAATCTAGCGGAAAAGGCCAAGAGACCCAGTACTTC. Translating it yields CASKSSGKGQETQYF.

This clonotype has only a few counts. The V gene is TRBV24-1, the J gene TRBJ2-3; unclear D gene. The germline gives CDR1 KGHDR, CDR2 SFDVKD. Deletions cut 4 bases from V and 0 bases from J, with 10 bases between. The length of the CDR3 is 15 residues. The DNA of the CDR3 is TGTGCCACCAGTGACAGGCGTCATAGCACAGATACGCAGTATTTT. It is translated as CATSDRRHSTDTQYF.

This clonotype was seen a few times. This chain connects TRBV6-1 to TRBJ2-4; the D call may be TRBD1 or TRBD2 (5 bases each). The DNA matches TRBJ2-7 better at its end, which makes the J call doubtful. The CDR3 runs 14 residues. The germline gives CDR1 MNHNS, CDR2 SASEGT. CDR3 nucleotide sequence: TGTGCCAGTAACCCGGGACCCCAAAAATACGAGCAGTACTTC. It yields the protein CASNPGPQKYEQYF.

A few counts support this clonotype. This rearrangement joins TRBV7-8 to TRBJ1-2; D perhaps matches TRBD1 (5 bases). The CDR3 is made up of 21 amino acids. Germline V CDR1 and CDR2: SGHVS, FQNEAQ. V lost 4 bases and J lost 4, with 34 bases in between. CDR3 DNA sequence: TGTGCCAGCAGCTCCTATGAATACCCCGGGACGGCCACGACTAAATTCTATGGCTACACCTTC. Encoded protein: CASSSYEYPGTATTKFYGYTF. The full variable domain, completed using reference TRBV7-8 and TRBJ1-2, is GAGVSQSPRYKVAKRGQDVALRCDPISGHVSLFWYQQALGQGPEFLTYFQNEAQLDKSGLPSDRFFAERPEGSVSTLKIQRTQQEDSAVYLCASSSYEYPGTATTKFYGYTFGSGTRLTVV.

This clonotype occurred many times. The CDR3 bases are TGTGCCAGCAGCTTGACCGGCGGATTCTACGAGCAGTACTTC. Encoded protein: CASSLTGGFYEQYF. V gene TRBV5-6 combines with J gene TRBJ2-1, with no clear D. The end of the DNA fits TRBJ2-7 better, so the J call may be wrong. Germline V gene lookup returns CDR1 SGHDT and CDR2 YYEEEE. The CDR3 extends over 14 amino acids.

The V call is TRBV6-5, the J call TRBJ2-7; TRBD2 might be the D (5 bases). Trimming removed 1 base at V and 7 bases at J, with 20 bases between. CDR1 is MNHEY, CDR2 SVGAGI, per germline. There are 16 residues in the CDR3. The CDR3 is CASSYYPPPGSREQYF. For the CDR3, the DNA is TGTGCCAGCAGTTACTACCCCCCTCCGGGATCGCGGGAGCAGTACTTC.

The V call is TRBV7-2, the J call TRBJ1-5; tentatively, D is TRBD1 (6 bases). Per the germline V gene, CDR1 is SGHTA and CDR2 is FQGNSA. The CDR3 has 14 amino acids. V gave up 1 base and J gave up 6 bases, with 10 bases separating them. CDR3 bases: TGTGCCAGCAGCTTAGGGGGGGGGCTTCAGCCCCAGCATTTT. It codes for CASSLGGGLQPQHF.

The sample holds a few counts of this clonotype. In DNA form, the CDR3 reads TGTGCCAGCAGCTCCGGGAGCGGTGGATACAATGAGCAGTACTTC. As protein: CASSSGSGGYNEQYF. The chain uses TRBV7-2 and TRBJ2-3; a possible D gene is TRBD2 (6 bases). The DNA end is a closer match to TRBJ2-7, so the J assignment may be wrong. The CDR3 is 15 residues long. Germline CDR1 SGHTA, CDR2 FQGNSA.

As concerns this clonotype: No conserved phenylalanine or tryptophan ends this CDR3, so it is likely a read error. The limits of the CDR3 on the DNA are not certain, so only TCRdb's listed CDR3 is given. The CDR3 here is CASSLKPPFAGVTMSSSSGQ. The chain joins TRBV7-3 to TRBJ1-1; the DNA was not compared with TRBD1, the D call given in the table. The germline V gene has CDR1 SGHTA and CDR2 FQGTGA. The CDR3 comprises 20 residues, both ends counted.

This clonotype is labeled medium-sized. The chain couples TRBV7-9 to TRBJ2-7; unclear D gene. The CDR3 spans 15 residues. Germline CDR1 SEHNR, CDR2 FQNEAQ (reference sequence). With 1 base removed from V and 5 bases from J, the gap between germline ends came to 15 bases. The CDR3 DNA follows: TGTGCCAGCAGCTTAGGGAACCCCTCTATTGACGAGCAGTACTTC. Translating it yields CASSLGNPSIDEQYF. Full variable domain (outside the CDR3, taken from reference TRBV7-9 and TRBJ2-7): DTGVSQNPRHKITKRGQNVTFRCDPISEHNRLYWYRQTLGQGPEFLTYFQNEAQLEKSRLLSDRFSAERPKGSFSTLEIQRTEQGDSAMYLCASSLGNPSIDEQYFGPGTRLTVT.

V usage is TRBV27 and J usage is TRBJ2-5, with 14 positions matching TRBD2. V lost 3 bases and J lost 11; bases outside the gene matches: 14. This CDR3 is built from 17 residues. CDR1 is MNHEY, CDR2 SMNVEV, per germline (reference sequence). CDR3 sequence: CASSFLVGLAGDHEQYF. CDR3 bases: TGTGCCAGCAGTTTCCTAGTGGGACTAGCGGGAGACCATGAGCAGTACTTC.

This clonotype was detected ten times or more. The V gene is TRBV28, the J gene TRBJ2-7; 11 bases are shared with TRBD2. Germline CDR1 is MDHEN and CDR2 is SYDVKM. The V gene end was trimmed by 8 bases and the J gene end by 0 bases; junction bases not matched to a gene: 12. This CDR3 has 17 amino acids. CDR3 bases: TGTGCCAGCTCGCCACCTTTAGCGGGGGGGCCCTCCTACGAGCAGTACTTC. Translated, it gives CASSPPLAGGPSYEQYF. Drawing the rest from reference TRBV28 and TRBJ2-7, the complete variable domain is DVKVTQSSRYLVKRTGEKVFLECVQDMDHENMFWYRQDPGLGLRLIYFSYDVKMKEKGDIPEGYSVSREKKERFSLILESASTNQTSMYLCASSPPLAGGPSYEQYFGPGTRLTVT.

Worth noting for this clonotype: One junction end disagrees with the germline gene, perhaps due to a read error. The V call is TRBV7-7, the J call TRBJ2-5, with a weak D call TRBD2 (5 bases). The CDR3 runs 13 residues. Germline CDR1 and CDR2: SSHAT and FNYEAQ (reference sequence). Written as DNA, the CDR3 is TGTGCTAGCAGCTTAACCCGAGGGGAGACCCAGTACTTC. Residues: CASSLTRGETQYF.

The chain carries TRBV6-6 and TRBJ1-1, with a weak D call TRBD1 (5 bases). In germline, CDR1 is MNHNY, CDR2 SVGAGI (reference sequence). V was pared by 2 bases and J by 0 bases, with 7 bases between. There are 14 residues in the CDR3. CDR3 region: CASSYTGLNTEAFF. In DNA form, the CDR3 reads TGTGCCAGCAGTTACACAGGCCTGAACACTGAAGCTTTCTTT.

By its share, this clonotype is medium-sized (0.01 to 0.1%). The CDR3, as DNA: TGTGCCAGCAGTTTAGACTCCCTCTACAATGAGCAGTTCTTC. Translated, it gives CASSLDSLYNEQFF. The V and J genes are TRBV27 and TRBJ2-1; D unresolved. Germline V CDR1 and CDR2: MNHEY, SMNVEV (reference sequence). Trimming removed 2 bases at V and 3 bases at J, with 8 bases between. CDR3 size: 14 residues.

Turning to this clonotype: The CDR3 does not end in the conserved phenylalanine or tryptophan, so this is likely a read error. The DNA is left out, because the CDR3 cannot be placed on it with certainty; the CDR3 is given as TCRdb lists it. V gene TRBV12-3 or TRBV12-4 combines with J gene TRBJ2-5; TRBD1, the table's D call, lacks a check against the DNA. The CDR3 totals 14 residues, both ends included. The CDR3 here is CASSPLGGEQYFGA.

J is TRBJ2-5 and V is TRBV2, with 8 bases matching TRBD1. The DNA end favors TRBJ2-7, so the J call may be wrong. CDR3 length equals 15 residues. Germline V gene data show CDR1 as SNHLY and CDR2 as FYNNEI. CDR3 in amino acids: CASSARTGTTYEQYF. The CDR3 DNA follows: TGTGCCAGCAGCGCCCGGACAGGGACAACCTACGAGCAGTACTTC.

This clonotype was picked up many times. V and J are TRBV28 and TRBJ2-7; 11 nucleotides agree with TRBD2. V was pared by 4 bases and J by 5 bases, with 7 bases of the junction left unmatched. CDR3 length: 15 amino acids. The germline gives CDR1 MDHEN, CDR2 SYDVKM. The CDR3 DNA follows: TGTGCCAGCAGTTCATACGGGACTAGCGGAAACGAGCAGTACTTC. Protein: CASSSYGTSGNEQYF.

The genes are TRBV7-4 and TRBJ2-6; 7 bases align to TRBD2. CDR1 is SGHVT and CDR2 is SQSDAQ in the germline V gene. Germline trimming cut 1 base from V and 3 bases from J; bases unmatched to any gene: 9. CDR3 size: 18 residues. CDR3 DNA: TGTGCCAGCAGCTTAGAGTATTTCGGGGGGTATGGGGCCAACGTCCTGACTTTC. Translated, it gives CASSLEYFGGYGANVLTF.

The chain combines TRBV7-2 with TRBJ2-5; 9 bases match TRBD2. The J call may be faulty, since TRBJ2-1 better matches the DNA end. This CDR3 has 16 amino acids. Germline loops: CDR1 SGHTA, CDR2 FQGNSA. CDR3 in DNA: TGTGCCAGCAGCTTAGTTAGTCGCGGGAGGGGACATGAGCAGTTCTTC. It translates to CASSLVSRGRGHEQFF.

Comment on this clonotype: Compared with germline, one end of the junction differs, possibly owing to a read error. The chain combines TRBV7-6 with TRBJ2-3; the match to TRBD2 covers 10 bases. The DNA end is more similar to TRBJ2-1, so the J call may be wrong. The germline V gene encodes CDR1 SGHVS and CDR2 FNYEAQ. The CDR3 totals 15 residues. In nucleotides, the CDR3 is TGTGCTAGCAGCTTATTAGCGGGGGGCCTAAATGAGCAGTTCTTC. Protein product: CASSLLAGGLNEQFF.

The chain employs TRBV20-1 and TRBJ1-1; 7 positions agree with TRBD1. J was trimmed by 7 bases and V by 4 bases; bases with no gene match: 6. Germline lookup yields CDR1 DFQATT and CDR2 SNEGSKA (reference sequence). The CDR3 extends over 12 amino acids. The CDR3 DNA sequence: TGCAGTGCTAAAGAGGGGGCGGGTGAAGCTTTCTTT. This gives the protein CSAKEGAGEAFF.

Only a few counts were recorded for this clonotype. This chain uses TRBV5-1 with TRBJ2-5, with D tentatively TRBD2 (5 bases). The J call may be wrong; the DNA end is better matched by TRBJ2-1. The CDR3 runs 13 residues. CDR1 SGHRS and CDR2 YFSETQ come from the germline V gene. The CDR3 protein is CASSFGSPYEQFF. CDR3 DNA: TGCGCCAGCAGCTTTGGGAGCCCCTACGAGCAGTTCTTC.

This clonotype was counted only a few times. V gene TRBV14 combines with J gene TRBJ1-1, with D possibly matching TRBD1 (6 bases). This CDR3 contains 17 residues. The germline V gene encodes CDR1 SGHDN and CDR2 FVKESK. The V gene lost 4 bases and the J gene lost 6 bases, with 24 bases spanning the gap. Written as DNA, the CDR3 is TGTGCCAGCAGCCCCGTCGGGGTATACAAAAAGGGGGCTGAAGCTTTCTTT. Translation: CASSPVGVYKKGAEAFF. Filled out from reference TRBV14 and TRBJ1-1, the complete variable domain reads EAGVTQFPSHSVIEKGQTVTLRCDPISGHDNLYWYRRVMGKEIKFLLHFVKESKQDESGMPNNRFLAERTGGTYSTLKVQPAELEDSGVYFCASSPVGVYKKGAEAFFGQGTRLTVV.

The rearrangement links TRBV7-8 to TRBJ2-1, with TRBD2 matching 9 bases. Germline V gene lookup returns CDR1 SGHVS and CDR2 FQNEAQ. V dropped 3 bases and J dropped 7; count of bases not matched to a gene: 16. The CDR3 sequence is 18 residues long. CDR3 nucleotide sequence: TGTGCCAGCAGCTTCCCCAGGGGAGGCGGGAGGGCCAGGAATGAGCAGTTCTTC. Its protein product is CASSFPRGGGRARNEQFF. Drawing the rest from reference TRBV7-8 and TRBJ2-1, the complete variable domain is GAGVSQSPRYKVAKRGQDVALRCDPISGHVSLFWYQQALGQGPEFLTYFQNEAQLDKSGLPSDRFFAERPEGSVSTLKIQRTQQEDSAVYLCASSFPRGGGRARNEQFFGPGTRLTVL.